This T cell receptor beta chain is from a study of early T cells in non-severe SARS-CoV-2 infection. About the study: It was bulk RNA from unsorted whole blood that was sequenced, and the chains were unpaired. Study outcomes and limitations: The study's VDJdb matching favored anti-spike CD8 responses and missed private and CD4 specificities.

Trimming left V 3 bases short and J 4 bases short, with 13 bases between. Germline CDR1 is ENHRY and CDR2 is SYGVKD. The CDR3 runs 14 residues. In the library, individual cDNA molecules carried attached unique molecular identifiers. Each CDR3 protein gets one entry after TCRdb re-called the 5' RACE reads with MiXCR. The data hold some 30,000 distinct CDR3 sequences, with less than 6% observed a single time. This clonotype was seen ten or more times. Its target is unknown. V is TRBV10-3 and J is TRBJ2-7; TRBD2 might be the D (5 bases). The receptor was derived from an adult who was a healthcare worker with PCR-confirmed SARS-CoV-2 infection or an uninfected control (not recorded which). Material for sequencing was whole blood. The chain's CDR3 is CAISDRTRGYEQYF. CDR3 DNA: TGTGCCATCAGTGATAGGACCCGCGGGTACGAGCAGTACTTC.